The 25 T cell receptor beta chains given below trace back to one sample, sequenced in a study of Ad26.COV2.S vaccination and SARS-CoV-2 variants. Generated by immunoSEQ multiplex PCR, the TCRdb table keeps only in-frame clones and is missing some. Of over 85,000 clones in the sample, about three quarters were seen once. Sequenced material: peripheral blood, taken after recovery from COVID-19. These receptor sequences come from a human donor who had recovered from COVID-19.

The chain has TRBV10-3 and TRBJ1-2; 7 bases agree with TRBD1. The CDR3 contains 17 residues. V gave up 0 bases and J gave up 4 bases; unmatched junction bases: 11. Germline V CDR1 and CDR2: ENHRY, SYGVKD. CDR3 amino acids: CAISESQYDRVGYGYTF. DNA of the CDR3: TGTGCCATCAGTGAGTCTCAATATGACAGGGTGGGCTATGGCTACACCTTC.

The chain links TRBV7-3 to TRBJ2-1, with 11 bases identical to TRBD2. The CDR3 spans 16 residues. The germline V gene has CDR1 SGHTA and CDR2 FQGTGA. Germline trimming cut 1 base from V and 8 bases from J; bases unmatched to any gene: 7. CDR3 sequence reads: CASSLNPTSGADEQFF. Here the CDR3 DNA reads TGTGCCAGCAGCTTAAACCCGACTAGCGGGGCCGATGAGCAGTTCTTC.

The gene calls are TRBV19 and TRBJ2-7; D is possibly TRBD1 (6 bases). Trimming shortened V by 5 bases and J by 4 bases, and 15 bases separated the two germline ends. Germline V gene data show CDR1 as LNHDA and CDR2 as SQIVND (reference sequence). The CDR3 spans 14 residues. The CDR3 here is CASSRTGTSYEQYF. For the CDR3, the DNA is TGTGCCAGTAGTCGAACCGGGACAAGTTACGAGCAGTACTTC.

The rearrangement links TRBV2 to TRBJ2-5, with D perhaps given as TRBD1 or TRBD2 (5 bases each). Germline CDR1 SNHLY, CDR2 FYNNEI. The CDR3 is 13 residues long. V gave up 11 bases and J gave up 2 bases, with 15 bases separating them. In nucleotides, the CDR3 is TGTGCCGGATCGGGACCGACGCAAGAGACCCAGTACTTC. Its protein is CAGSGPTQETQYF.

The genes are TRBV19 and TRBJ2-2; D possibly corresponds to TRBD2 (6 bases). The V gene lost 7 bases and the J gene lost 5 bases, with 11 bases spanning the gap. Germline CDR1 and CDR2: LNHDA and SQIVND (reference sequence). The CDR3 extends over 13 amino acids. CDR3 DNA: TGTGCCAGTATGATCGGGGGAACCGGGGAGCTGTTTTTT. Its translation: CASMIGGTGELFF.

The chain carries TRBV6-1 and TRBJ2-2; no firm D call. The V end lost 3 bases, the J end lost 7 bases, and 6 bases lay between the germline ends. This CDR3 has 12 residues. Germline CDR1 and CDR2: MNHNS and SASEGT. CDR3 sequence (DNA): TGTGCCAGCAGTGAGGGTGGCGGGGAGCTGTTTTTT. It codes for CASSEGGGELFF.

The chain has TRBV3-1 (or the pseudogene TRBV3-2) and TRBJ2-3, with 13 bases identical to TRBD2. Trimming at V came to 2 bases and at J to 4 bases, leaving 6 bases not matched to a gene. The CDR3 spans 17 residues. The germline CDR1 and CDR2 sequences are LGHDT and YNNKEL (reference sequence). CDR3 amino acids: CASSQLRTSGGSDTQYF. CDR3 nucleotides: TGTGCCAGCAGCCAACTACGGACTAGCGGGGGTTCAGATACGCAGTATTTT.

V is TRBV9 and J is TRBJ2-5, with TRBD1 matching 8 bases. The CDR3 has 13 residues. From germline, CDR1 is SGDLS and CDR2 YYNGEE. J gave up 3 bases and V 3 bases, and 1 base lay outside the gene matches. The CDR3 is CASSAGGKETQYF. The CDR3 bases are TGTGCCAGCAGCGCAGGGGGCAAAGAGACCCAGTACTTC.

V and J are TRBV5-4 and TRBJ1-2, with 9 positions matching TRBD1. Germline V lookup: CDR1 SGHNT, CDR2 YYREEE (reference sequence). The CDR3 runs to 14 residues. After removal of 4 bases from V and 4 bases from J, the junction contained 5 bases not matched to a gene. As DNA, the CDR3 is TGTGCCAGCAGCCCGAAGGACAGGGGCTATGGCTACACCTTC. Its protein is CASSPKDRGYGYTF.

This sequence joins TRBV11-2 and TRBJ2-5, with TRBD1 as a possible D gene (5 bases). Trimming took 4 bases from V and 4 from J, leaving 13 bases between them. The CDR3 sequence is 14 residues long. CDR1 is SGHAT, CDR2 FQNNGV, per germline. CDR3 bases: TGTGCCAGCAGCTCAATTAGACAGACAGAGACCCAGTACTTC. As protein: CASSSIRQTETQYF.

The CDR3 spells CASSESRGRTSGYTF. CDR3 DNA sequence: TGTGCCAGCAGTGAGTCGAGGGGTCGGACTAGTGGCTACACCTTC. The J gene is TRBJ1-2, the V gene TRBV2, with D perhaps matching TRBD1 (5 bases). The CDR3 is 15 residues long. V lost 3 bases to trimming and J lost 7 bases, with 18 bases between them. Germline loops: CDR1 SNHLY, CDR2 FYNNEI.

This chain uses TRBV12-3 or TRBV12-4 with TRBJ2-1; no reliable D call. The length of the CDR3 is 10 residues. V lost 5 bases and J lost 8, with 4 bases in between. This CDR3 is CASSLYEQFF. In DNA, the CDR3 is TGTGCCAGCAGTCTATATGAGCAGTTCTTC.

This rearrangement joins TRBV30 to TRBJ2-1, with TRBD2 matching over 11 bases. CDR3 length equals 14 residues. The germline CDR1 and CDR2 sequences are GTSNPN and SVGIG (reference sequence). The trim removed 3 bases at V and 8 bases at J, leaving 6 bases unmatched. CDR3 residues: CAWRLAGARDEQFF. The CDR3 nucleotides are TGTGCCTGGAGACTAGCGGGGGCTAGAGATGAGCAGTTCTTC.

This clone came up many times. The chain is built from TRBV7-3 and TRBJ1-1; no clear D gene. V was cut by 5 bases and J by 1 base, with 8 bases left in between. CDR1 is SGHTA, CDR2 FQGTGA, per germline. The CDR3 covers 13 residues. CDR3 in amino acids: CASSINRNTEAFF. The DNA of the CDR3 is TGTGCCAGCAGCATCAACCGGAACACTGAAGCTTTCTTT.

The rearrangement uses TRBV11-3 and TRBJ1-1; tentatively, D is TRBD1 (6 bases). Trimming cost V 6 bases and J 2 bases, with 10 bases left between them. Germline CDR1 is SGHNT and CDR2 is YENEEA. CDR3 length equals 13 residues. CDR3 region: CASSRQANTEAFF. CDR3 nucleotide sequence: TGTGCCAGCAGTAGACAGGCAAACACTGAAGCTTTCTTT.

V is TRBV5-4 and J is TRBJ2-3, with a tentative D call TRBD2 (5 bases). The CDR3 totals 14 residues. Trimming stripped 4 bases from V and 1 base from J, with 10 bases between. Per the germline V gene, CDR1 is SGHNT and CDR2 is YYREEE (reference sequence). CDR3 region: CASSPPSRTDTQYF. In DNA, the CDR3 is TGTGCCAGCAGCCCCCCTAGCCGCACAGATACGCAGTATTTT.

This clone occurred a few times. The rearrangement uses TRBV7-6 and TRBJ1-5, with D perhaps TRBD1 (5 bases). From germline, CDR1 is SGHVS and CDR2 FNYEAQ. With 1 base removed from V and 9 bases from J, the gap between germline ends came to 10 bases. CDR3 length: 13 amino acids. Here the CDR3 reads CASSLERGRPQHF. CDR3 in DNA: TGTGCCAGCAGCTTAGAAAGGGGCCGGCCCCAGCATTTT. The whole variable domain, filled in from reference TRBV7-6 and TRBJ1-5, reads GAGVSQSPRYKVTKRGQDVALRCDPISGHVSLYWYRQALGQGPEFLTYFNYEAQQDKSGLPNDRFSAERPEGSISTLTIQRTEQRDSAMYRCASSLERGRPQHFGDGTRLSIL.

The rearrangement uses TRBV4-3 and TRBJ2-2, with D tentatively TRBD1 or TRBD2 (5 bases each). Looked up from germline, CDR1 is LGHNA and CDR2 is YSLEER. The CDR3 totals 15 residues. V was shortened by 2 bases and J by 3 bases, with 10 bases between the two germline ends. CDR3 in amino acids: CASSQRQGHTGELFF. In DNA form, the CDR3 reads TGCGCCAGCAGCCAAAGGCAGGGACACACCGGGGAGCTGTTTTTT.

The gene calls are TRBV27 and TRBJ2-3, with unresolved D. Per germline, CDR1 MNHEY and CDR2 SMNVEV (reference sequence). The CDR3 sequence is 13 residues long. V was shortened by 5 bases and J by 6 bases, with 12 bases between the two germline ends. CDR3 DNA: TGTGCCAGCAGTCTGACAACCAAGGATACGCAGTATTTT. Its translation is CASSLTTKDTQYF.

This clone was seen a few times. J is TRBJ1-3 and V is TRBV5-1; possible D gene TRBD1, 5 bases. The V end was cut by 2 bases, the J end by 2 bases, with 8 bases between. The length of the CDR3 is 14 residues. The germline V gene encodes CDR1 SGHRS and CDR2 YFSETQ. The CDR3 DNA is TGCGCCAGCAGCTTAGGGGAGGCTGGAAACACCATATATTTT. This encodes CASSLGEAGNTIYF.

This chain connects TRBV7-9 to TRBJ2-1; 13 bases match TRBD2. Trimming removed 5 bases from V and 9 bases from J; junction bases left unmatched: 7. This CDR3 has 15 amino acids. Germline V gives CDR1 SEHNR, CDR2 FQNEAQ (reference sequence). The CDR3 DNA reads TGTGCCAGCAGCCCACCAGGACTAGCGGGGGTTGAGCAGTTCTTC. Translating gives CASSPPGLAGVEQFF.

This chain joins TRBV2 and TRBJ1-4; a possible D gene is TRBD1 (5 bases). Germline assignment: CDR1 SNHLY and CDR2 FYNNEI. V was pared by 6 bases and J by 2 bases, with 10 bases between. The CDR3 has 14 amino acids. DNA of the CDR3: TGTGCCAGCAGAGCGACAGTCACTAATGAAAAACTGTTTTTT. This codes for CASRATVTNEKLFF. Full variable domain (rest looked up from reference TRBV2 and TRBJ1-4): EPEVTQTPSHQVTQMGQEVILRCVPISNHLYFYWYRQILGQKVEFLVSFYNNEISEKSEIFDDQFSVERPDGSNFTLKIRSTKLEDSAMYFCASRATVTNEKLFFGSGTQLSVL.

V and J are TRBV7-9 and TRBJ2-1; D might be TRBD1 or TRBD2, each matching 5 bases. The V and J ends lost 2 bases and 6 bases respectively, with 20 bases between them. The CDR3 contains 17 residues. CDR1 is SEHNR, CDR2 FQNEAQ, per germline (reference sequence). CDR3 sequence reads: CASSLQRRLMGVNEQFF. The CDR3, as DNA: TGTGCCAGCAGCTTACAACGGCGATTGATGGGGGTCAATGAGCAGTTCTTC. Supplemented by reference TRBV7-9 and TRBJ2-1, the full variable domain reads DTGVSQNPRHKITKRGQNVTFRCDPISEHNRLYWYRQTLGQGPEFLTYFQNEAQLEKSRLLSDRFSAERPKGSFSTLEIQRTEQGDSAMYLCASSLQRRLMGVNEQFFGPGTRLTVL.

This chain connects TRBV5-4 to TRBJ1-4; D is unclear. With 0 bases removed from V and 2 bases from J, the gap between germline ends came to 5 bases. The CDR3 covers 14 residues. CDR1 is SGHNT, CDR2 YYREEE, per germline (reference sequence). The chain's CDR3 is CASSLDGTNEKLFF. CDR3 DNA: TGTGCCAGCAGCTTGGATGGGACTAATGAAAAACTGTTTTTT.

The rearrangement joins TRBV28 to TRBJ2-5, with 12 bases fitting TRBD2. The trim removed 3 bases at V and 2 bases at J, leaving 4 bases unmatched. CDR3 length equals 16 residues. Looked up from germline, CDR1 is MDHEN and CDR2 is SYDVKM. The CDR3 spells CASSFGTSGLQETQYF. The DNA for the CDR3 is TGTGCCAGCAGTTTTGGGACTAGCGGGCTTCAAGAGACCCAGTACTTC.